The subject of this entry is one T cell receptor (beta chain). Its target is not known. This entry comes from a study of CD8 T cells in Susac syndrome. Study results and caveats: The study recognized that the number of individuals in its TCR sequencing and HLA analysis was relatively small.

A quantity of roughly 0.5 to 1 ug RNA underwent reverse transcription using random hexamers. TCRdb redid the calling of the immunoSEQ multiplex PCR reads with MiXCR, one entry per CDR3 protein. In the table there are some 120,000 distinct CDR3 sequences, roughly 94% of which are singletons. This CDR3 is built from 14 residues. V lost 4 bases, J lost 4 bases, and 13 bases lay in between. Germline V gene data show CDR1 as MNHNS and CDR2 as SASEGT. Sequencing of TCR beta was performed on blood CD8+ T cells and on blood CD4+ T cells. The CD8+ and CD4+ T cells were isolated magnetically using a negative isolation approach, whereas the TEMRA cells were enriched by FACS.

The gene calls are TRBV6-1 and TRBJ1-1; perhaps TRBD1 as D (5 bases). The receptor comes from a human donor with multiple sclerosis. The sequencing sample was made of CD4+ T cells from PBMCs. As DNA, the CDR3 is TGTGCCAGCAGTGGGAGTGGGGGGATCACTGAAGCTTTCTTT. Its translation is CASSGSGGITEAFF.